Listed below are T cell receptor beta chains from one sample, sequenced in a study of T cell responses to AZD1222 COVID-19 vaccine. Produced via immunoSEQ multiplex PCR; TCRdb's table is partial and in-frame only. The repertoire consists of about 21,000 clones, with less than 85% occurring once and the leading ten covering approximately 46%. Sequences were derived from peripheral blood, sampled on day 0 of AZD1222 vaccination. These TCRs come from an adult in good health. Both conserved end residues are part of each CDR3. D genes are given only for firm matches. Clone size is not always given. Where it is, it says once, few, many or a class for expanded clones.

v_gene	d_gene	len	abundance	j_gene	CDR3nt	CDR3aa
TRBV10-3	NA	12	NA	TRBJ2-5	TGTGCCATCAGTGCCGAGCAAGAGACCCAGTACTTC	CAISAEQETQYF
TRBV14	TRBD1	15	NA	TRBJ1-6	TGTGCCAGCAGCCCGGGACAGGGTCTGAATTCACCCCTCCACTTT	CASSPGQGLNSPLHF
TRBV19	TRBD2	20	medium-sized	TRBJ2-1	TGTGCCAGTAGTCCATCCCCCACTAGCGGGGACCACAACTCCTACAATGAGCAGTTCTTC	CASSPSPTSGDHNSYNEQFF
TRBV6-4	NA	14	NA	TRBJ1-5	TGTGCCAGCCCAATCAGGGGTGGCAATCAGCCCCAGCATTTT	CASPIRGGNQPQHF
TRBV29-1	NA	11	NA	TRBJ1-1	TGCAGCGGAGGGTTTTACACTGAAGCTTTCTTT	CSGGFYTEAFF
TRBV6-5	NA	16	few	TRBJ2-2	TGTGCCAGCAGTTGGACCCGGGGGGCCGGTACCGGGGAGCTGTTTTTT	CASSWTRGAGTGELFF
TRBV28	NA	11	NA	TRBJ2-5	TGTGCCAGCAATAAGGAGGAGACCCAGTACTTC	CASNKEETQYF
TRBV19	TRBD2	14	NA	TRBJ2-7	TGTGCCAGTAGTATAGCTAGCGGGAGCTACGAGCAGTACTTC	CASSIASGSYEQYF
TRBV5-1	TRBD1	14	NA	TRBJ1-1	TGCGCCAGCAGCCAGGGACAGTTGAACACTGAAGCTTTCTTT	CASSQGQLNTEAFF
TRBV28	NA	15	NA	TRBJ2-5	TGTGCCAGCAGTGCCCCACAGGGCCCCCAAGAGACCCAGTACTTC	CASSAPQGPQETQYF
TRBV19	NA	14	few	TRBJ2-1	TGTGCCAGTAGACCTACTACGAGGGCCAATGAGCAGTTCTTC	CASRPTTRANEQFF
TRBV28	NA	12	NA	TRBJ1-2	TGTGCCAGCAGTCCCCCAGGTGATGGCTACACCTTC	CASSPPGDGYTF
TRBV6-2/TRBV6-3	TRBD2	17	once	TRBJ2-2	TGTGCCAGCAGTTACCCCTCGGGGGGGGCTAGTACCGGGGAGCTGTTTTTT	CASSYPSGGASTGELFF
TRBV19	NA	14	NA	TRBJ2-1	TGTGCCAGTAGTATAGTTGAGGGGTACAATGAGCAGTTCTTC	CASSIVEGYNEQFF
TRBV5-1	TRBD1	14	NA	TRBJ1-2	TGCGCCAGCAGCCCAGGACAGGCCGGCGGTGGCTACACCTTC	CASSPGQAGGGYTF
TRBV12-3/TRBV12-4	NA	13	NA	TRBJ2-7	TGTGCCAGCAGTTTAGGGGCGTGGTACGAGCAGTACTTC	CASSLGAWYEQYF
TRBV5-1	NA	15	NA	TRBJ2-6	TGCGCCAGCAGCTTAGATGGCTCTGGGGCCAACGTCCTGACTTTC	CASSLDGSGANVLTF
TRBV4-3	NA	13	NA	TRBJ1-6	TGCGCCAGCAGCCAAGTAAGGAATTCACCCCTCCACTTT	CASSQVRNSPLHF
TRBV18	NA	15	NA	TRBJ2-7	TGTGCCAGCTCACCTACACAGGGTTCTTCCTACGAGCAGTACTTC	CASSPTQGSSYEQYF
TRBV6-2/TRBV6-3	NA	15	NA	TRBJ2-3	TGTGCCAGCAGTCGAGAACAGGGACTCACAGATACGCAGTATTTT	CASSREQGLTDTQYF
TRBV2	TRBD1	14	NA	TRBJ1-1	TGTGCCAGCGCGCAGGGGGCTCGGGACACTGAAGCTTTCTTT	CASAQGARDTEAFF
TRBV28	NA	15	NA	TRBJ1-4	TGTGCCAGCAGTCGTCCACAGGGCCGCCGTGAAAAACTGTTTTTT	CASSRPQGRREKLFF
TRBV4-2	TRBD1	16	NA	TRBJ1-5	TGTGCCAGCAGCCCAACCGAGGGACAGGGGTCGCAGCCCCAGCATTTT	CASSPTEGQGSQPQHF
TRBV2	NA	15	NA	TRBJ2-7	TGTGCCAGCAGTGAGTCCGCCAGGGCCTCCTACGAGCAGTACTTC	CASSESARASYEQYF
TRBV5-1	NA	15	NA	TRBJ2-5	TGCGCCAGCAGCTTGGGGGCGGGGCGGCAAGAGACCCAGTACTTC	CASSLGAGRQETQYF
TRBV3-1/TRBV3-2	NA	14	NA	TRBJ1-6	TGTGCCAGCAGCCAGGGGGTAGATAATTCACCCCTCCACTTT	CASSQGVDNSPLHF
TRBV28	NA	13	NA	TRBJ2-7	TGTGCCAGCAGTTTGCAGGGCTCCTACGAGCAGTACTTC	CASSLQGSYEQYF
TRBV28	NA	15	NA	TRBJ2-2	TGTGCCAGCAGTTTAGAGAGGGATAGCACCGGGGAGCTGTTTTTT	CASSLERDSTGELFF
TRBV2	NA	15	NA	TRBJ2-2	TGTGCCAGCAGCCGACAGGGACTAAACACCGGGGAGCTGTTTTTT	CASSRQGLNTGELFF
TRBV5-6	TRBD1	16	NA	TRBJ2-5	TGTGCCAGCATCGACAGGGGGGAAGGATGGGAAGAGACCCAGTACTTC	CASIDRGEGWEETQYF
TRBV28	TRBD1	15	NA	TRBJ1-5	TGTGCCAGCAGTTTCCCCGGGACAGGGGGCCAGCCCCAGCATTTT	CASSFPGTGGQPQHF
TRBV7-3	TRBD1	16	NA	TRBJ2-7	TGTGCCAGCAGCTTAACGCCGACAGGGGGAACCTACGAGCAGTACTTC	CASSLTPTGGTYEQYF
TRBV30	NA	12	NA	TRBJ2-3	TGTGCCTGGAGTAATACTCGGGATACGCAGTATTTT	CAWSNTRDTQYF
TRBV7-9	NA	12	NA	TRBJ2-3	TGTGCCAGCAGCCCCCGGCGAGATACGCAGTATTTT	CASSPRRDTQYF
TRBV28	TRBD2	19	NA	TRBJ2-3	TGTGCCAGCAGCCCACTAGCGGGGGTCCACACTTATGCCACAGATACGCAGTATTTT	CASSPLAGVHTYATDTQYF
TRBV28	NA	13	few	TRBJ2-7	TGTGCCAGCAGTTCTCTGGACAGCTACGAGCAGTACTTC	CASSSLDSYEQYF
TRBV2	TRBD1	14	NA	TRBJ2-1	TGTGCCAGCAGTCGACAGGGTGTCGGCAATGAGCAGTTCTTC	CASSRQGVGNEQFF
TRBV18	TRBD2	20	NA	TRBJ2-3	TGTGCCAGCTCACCTCGGGCCGCGACTAGCGGGGGGCCTTACACAGATACGCAGTATTTT	CASSPRAATSGGPYTDTQYF
TRBV3-1/TRBV3-2	NA	13	NA	TRBJ2-4	TGTGCCAGCAGCCCATCGACCCAAAACATTCAGTACTTC	CASSPSTQNIQYF
TRBV7-9	NA	11	NA	TRBJ2-7	TGTGCCAGCAGCCCTGAAAATGAGCAGTACTTC	CASSPENEQYF
TRBV19	TRBD1	12	NA	TRBJ2-7	TGTGCCAGTAGTTTCCAGGGGGCCGGGCAGTACTTC	CASSFQGAGQYF
TRBV3-1/TRBV3-2	NA	14	NA	TRBJ1-1	TGTGCCAGCAGCAAACAGGGTCTGAACACTGAAGCTTTCTTT	CASSKQGLNTEAFF
TRBV6-1	TRBD2	16	few	TRBJ2-7	TGTGCCAGCAGTGAAGACCTAGCGGGGGGGACTGAATGGCAGTACTTC	CASSEDLAGGTEWQYF
TRBV9	NA	18	NA	TRBJ2-2	TGTGCCAGCAGCGTAGTGGTAGGGCGGTATAAGAACACCGGGGAGCTGTTTTTT	CASSVVVGRYKNTGELFF
TRBV3-1/TRBV3-2	NA	16	NA	TRBJ2-6	TGTGCCAGCAGCCAAGATCTCACAGCTGGGGCCAACGTCCTGACTTTC	CASSQDLTAGANVLTF
TRBV2	NA	13	NA	TRBJ1-2	TGTGCCAGCAGTTTGGGGGAAAACTATGGCTACACCTTC	CASSLGENYGYTF
TRBV5-1	NA	16	NA	TRBJ2-1	TGCGCCAGCAGCTTCGCCGACTGGACGGAATACAATGAGCAGTTCTTC	CASSFADWTEYNEQFF
TRBV9	NA	15	NA	TRBJ2-5	TGTGCCAGCAGCGGGGGACCAAATACCCAAGAGACCCAGTACTTC	CASSGGPNTQETQYF
TRBV5-1	NA	14	NA	TRBJ2-6	TGCGCCAGCAGCTTGGGCTCTGGGGCCAACGTCCTGACTTTC	CASSLGSGANVLTF
TRBV28	NA	16	NA	TRBJ1-1	TGTGCCAGCAGTTTATCTTGGACAATAAAGAACACTGAAGCTTTCTTT	CASSLSWTIKNTEAFF
TRBV3-1/TRBV3-2	NA	15	once	TRBJ1-5	TGTGCCAGCAGCCAGTCTCCGGGACGCAATCAGCCCCAGCATTTT	CASSQSPGRNQPQHF
TRBV28	NA	13	NA	TRBJ2-5	TGTGCCAGCAGTTTGGGCAATGTGGAGACCCAGTACTTC	CASSLGNVETQYF
TRBV10-3	NA	15	NA	TRBJ1-2	TGTGCCATCAGTGAGACCAGTGGAGATGCCTATGGCTACACCTTC	CAISETSGDAYGYTF
TRBV10-2	NA	12	NA	TRBJ2-7	TGCGCCAGCAGTGGGAACTCCTACGAGCAGTACTTC	CASSGNSYEQYF
TRBV9	NA	15	NA	TRBJ2-2	TGTGCCAGCAGCGTAGATCAGGGCCGGACCGGGGAGCTGTTTTTT	CASSVDQGRTGELFF
TRBV6-1	TRBD1	14	NA	TRBJ1-2	TGTGCCAGCAGTGAAATACAGGGGAACTATGGCTACACCTTC	CASSEIQGNYGYTF
TRBV28	NA	15	NA	TRBJ1-5	TGTGCCAGCAGTTTCGTGGGGGAGATTAATCAGCCCCAGCATTTT	CASSFVGEINQPQHF
TRBV15	NA	14	NA	TRBJ1-2	TGTGCCACCAGGGGCGGGGGAACTAACTATGGCTACACCTTC	CATRGGGTNYGYTF
TRBV7-6	NA	15	medium-sized	TRBJ2-7	TGTGCCAGCAGCTTCGGGGTAAACGGACTTTACGAGCAGTACTTC	CASSFGVNGLYEQYF
TRBV9	NA	15	NA	TRBJ1-3	TGTGCCAGCAGCCCGTTCACAGGGACGAGAGACACCATATATTTT	CASSPFTGTRDTIYF